The source of this TCR beta chain is a study of cytomegalovirus exposure and HLA in healthy donors. This clone came up a few times. As yet, its antigen is unknown. Trimming removed 3 bases from V and 7 bases from J, with 16 bases in between. CDR1 is MDHEN and CDR2 is SYDVKM in the germline V gene. The CDR3 is 15 amino acids. Study results and caveats: Sequencing depth across donors, presence/absence analyses assumed, was roughly uniform.

In the PCR, 60 Vbeta and 13 Jbeta primers were used. Repertoires were generated with immunoSEQ multiplex PCR, while TCRdb's copy carries only in-frame clones and drops some. In the table there are more than 95,000 clones, roughly 12% of which are singletons. The sequenced sample consisted of PBMCs. The genes are TRBV28 and TRBJ2-1, with D perhaps matching TRBD1 (5 bases). The sequence derives from a man aged 40-55 years in good health and CMV-seropositive. The CDR3 is CASSFVAGFRNEQFF. CDR3 DNA sequence: TGTGCCAGCAGTTTCGTGGCAGGGTTCAGGAATGAGCAGTTCTTC.